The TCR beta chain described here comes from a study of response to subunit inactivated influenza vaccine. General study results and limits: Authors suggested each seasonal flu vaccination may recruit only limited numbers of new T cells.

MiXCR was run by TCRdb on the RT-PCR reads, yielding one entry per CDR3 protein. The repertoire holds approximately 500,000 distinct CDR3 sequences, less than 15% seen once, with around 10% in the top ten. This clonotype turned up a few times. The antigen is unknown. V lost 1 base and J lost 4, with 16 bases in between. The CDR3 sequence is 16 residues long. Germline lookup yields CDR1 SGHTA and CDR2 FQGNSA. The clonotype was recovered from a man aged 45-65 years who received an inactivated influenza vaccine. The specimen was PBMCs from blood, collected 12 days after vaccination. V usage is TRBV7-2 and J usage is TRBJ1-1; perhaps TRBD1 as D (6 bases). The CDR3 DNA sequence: TGTGCCAGCAGCTTAGATTATGACAGGTTTAGCACTGAAGCTTTCTTT. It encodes CASSLDYDRFSTEAFF.